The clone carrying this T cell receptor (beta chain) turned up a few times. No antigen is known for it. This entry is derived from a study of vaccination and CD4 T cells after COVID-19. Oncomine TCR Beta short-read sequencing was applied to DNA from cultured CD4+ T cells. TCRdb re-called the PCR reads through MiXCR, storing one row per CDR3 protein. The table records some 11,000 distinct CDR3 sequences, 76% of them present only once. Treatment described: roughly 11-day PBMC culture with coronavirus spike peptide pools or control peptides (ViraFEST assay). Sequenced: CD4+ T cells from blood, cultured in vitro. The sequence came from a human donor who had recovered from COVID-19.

CDR3 sequence: CAISDGTGGGYGYTF. In DNA form, the CDR3 reads TGTGCCATCAGTGATGGGACAGGGGGCGGCTATGGCTACACCTTC. V usage is TRBV10-3 and J usage is TRBJ1-2; 12 nucleotides line up with TRBD1. CDR1 and CDR2 (germline): ENHRY, SYGVKD. The ends lost 3 bases at V and 4 bases at J; junction bases unmatched: 3. The CDR3 is 15 amino acids.